This T cell receptor (beta chain) is from a study of beta chain features in type 1 diabetes. About the study: The patient and healthy donor groups were comparable for age, gender and cell yields.

Isolated RNA was reverse transcribed in full, so expressed TCRB transcripts were sequenced. Repertoires were generated with immunoSEQ multiplex PCR, while TCRdb's copy carries only in-frame clones and drops some. The sample includes over 500,000 clones, around 15% of them seen just once. Broader study findings: Patients with type 1 diabetes carried fewer insertions and had more deletions at their VDJ junctions. Patients and controls would be equally affected if PCR favored shorter templates.

This CDR3 has 16 amino acids. The junction had 10 bases not matched to a gene; V was cut back by 1 base and J by 8 bases. Germline CDR1 reads SGHNT; CDR2 reads YYREEE (reference sequence). Concerning this clone itself: Its specificity is not known.

The TCR comes from a man younger than 35 in good health. The V gene is TRBV5-4, the J gene TRBJ2-1; TRBD2 aligns across 9 bases. Sequencing was performed on naive CD4+ T cells from blood. CDR3 region: CASSLTLAGGLDEQFF. DNA of the CDR3: TGTGCCAGCAGCTTGACTCTTGCGGGGGGGCTCGATGAGCAGTTCTTC. The variable domain in full, completed from reference TRBV5-4 and TRBJ2-1, reads ETGVTQSPTHLIKTRGQQVTLRCSSQSGHNTVSWYQQALGQGPQFIFQYYREEENGRGNFPPRFSGLQFPNYSSELNVNALELDDSALYLCASSLTLAGGLDEQFFGPGTRLTVL.